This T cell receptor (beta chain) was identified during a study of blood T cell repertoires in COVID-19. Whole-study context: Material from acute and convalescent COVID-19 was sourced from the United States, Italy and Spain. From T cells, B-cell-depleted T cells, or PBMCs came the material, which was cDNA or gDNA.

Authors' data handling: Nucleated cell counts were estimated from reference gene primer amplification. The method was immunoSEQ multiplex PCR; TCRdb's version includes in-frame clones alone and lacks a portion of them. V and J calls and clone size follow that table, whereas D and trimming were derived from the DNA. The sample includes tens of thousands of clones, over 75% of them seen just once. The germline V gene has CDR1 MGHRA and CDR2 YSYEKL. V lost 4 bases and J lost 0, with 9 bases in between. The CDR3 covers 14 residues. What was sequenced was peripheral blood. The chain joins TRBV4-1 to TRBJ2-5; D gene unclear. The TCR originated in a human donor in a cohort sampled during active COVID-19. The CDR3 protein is CASSLTEYQETQYF. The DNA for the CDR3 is TGCGCCAGCAGCCTCACAGAGTACCAAGAGACCCAGTACTTC.